The T cell receptor (beta chain) under discussion was sequenced for a study of CD8+CD57+ T cells in acquired aplastic anemia. Study results and limitations: Significant differences in CD8+ Simpson's diversity were not observed between patients and controls.

Trimming at V came to 2 bases and at J to 1 base, leaving 9 bases not matched to a gene. This CDR3 has 16 residues. From germline, CDR1 is DFQATT and CDR2 SNEGSKA (reference sequence). This clonotype was counted ten times or more. The antigen remains unidentified. According to the study, genomic DNA was the template for TCR beta VDJ and CDR3 profiling. One entry per CDR3 protein results from TCRdb running MiXCR on the reads. The sample has 55,000 to 60,000 distinct CDR3 sequences; around 60% are singletons. All sequencing subjects had displayed CD8+CD57+ cell expansion on flow cytometry. The V gene is TRBV20-1, the J gene TRBJ2-7; TRBD1 aligns across 9 bases. The receptor was isolated from a human donor with aplastic anemia. The sample consisted of sorted CD4+, CD8+, or CD8+CD57+ T cells (not recorded which) from PBMCs. The CDR3 bases are TGCAGTGCTAGACTCCCCCGGGACAGGGTTTCCTACGAGCAGTACTTC. Protein sequence: CSARLPRDRVSYEQYF.